The 25 T cell receptor beta chains below were found in one sample sequenced in a study of beta chain features in type 1 diabetes. The study reverse transcribed the entire isolated RNA, so it sequenced expressed TCRB transcripts. Repertoires were generated with immunoSEQ multiplex PCR, while TCRdb's copy carries only in-frame clones and drops some. This sample has roughly 380,000 clones, with roughly a fifth found just once. Sample: naive CD4+ T cells from blood. These receptor sequences come from a woman in her late teens or twenties in good health.

This clone was found a few times. This chain joins TRBV9 and TRBJ2-1, with 10 positions matching TRBD1. CDR3 length: 17 amino acids. V lost 0 bases to trimming and J lost 3 bases; unmatched junction nucleotides: 6. Germline values: CDR1 SGDLS, CDR2 YYNGEE. CDR3 nucleotide sequence: TGTGCCAGCAGCGTAGAGGTTAGGGACAGGGGCTACAATGAGCAGTTCTTC. This encodes CASSVEVRDRGYNEQFF.

CDR3 coding DNA: TGTGCCAGCAGCCGCAGCTCTGGGGCCAACGTCCTGACTTTC. It specifies CASSRSSGANVLTF. This sequence joins TRBV27 and TRBJ2-6; no firm D call. Germline loops: CDR1 MNHEY, CDR2 SMNVEV (reference sequence). The CDR3 runs to 14 residues. V was cut by 6 bases and J by 0 bases, with 6 bases left in between.

This clone showed up just a few times. The same CDR3 is also encoded by other DNA sequences in this sample. This chain joins TRBV5-1 and TRBJ2-3; maybe TRBD2 (6 bases). Germline-derived CDR1 and CDR2 are SGHRS and YFSETQ. V lost 2 bases to trimming and J lost 1 base, with 8 bases between them. The CDR3 has 14 amino acids. The CDR3 DNA is TGCGCCAGCAGCTTCGGGGGTCGCACAGATACGCAGTATTTT. Its protein product is CASSFGGRTDTQYF.

The V call is TRBV4-3, the J call TRBJ1-2; 7 bases agree with TRBD1. V was clipped by 3 bases and J by 4 bases; unmatched bases: 2. The germline V gene has CDR1 LGHNA and CDR2 YSLEER. CDR3 length: 13 residues. CDR3 protein: CASSQGQFYGYTF. DNA of the CDR3: TGCGCCAGCAGCCAGGGACAGTTCTATGGCTACACCTTC.

The J gene is TRBJ2-1, the V gene TRBV7-2; perhaps TRBD2 as D (6 bases). Trimming left V 5 bases short and J 5 bases short, with 13 bases between. CDR1 SGHTA and CDR2 FQGNSA come from the germline V gene. The CDR3 covers 14 residues. CDR3 nucleotides: TGTGCCAGCAGCCCCGGGACTCATAACAATGAGCAGTTCTTC. Its translation: CASSPGTHNNEQFF.

This chain connects TRBV7-3 to TRBJ2-1; 11 positions match TRBD2. CDR1 is SGHTA and CDR2 is FQGTGA in the germline V gene. V was clipped by 4 bases and J by 10 bases; unmatched bases: 9. This CDR3 contains 15 residues. CDR3 in amino acids: CASSSNSGGAEEQFF. In DNA, the CDR3 is TGTGCCAGCAGCTCCAATAGCGGGGGGGCTGAAGAGCAGTTCTTC.

CDR3 in amino acids: CASSLDRGNLHEQYF. CDR3 coding DNA: TGTGCCAGCAGCTTAGACAGGGGGAACCTCCACGAGCAGTACTTC. The J gene is TRBJ2-7, the V gene TRBV7-2; TRBD1 matches 8 bases. V was clipped by 1 base and J by 5 bases; unmatched bases: 7. The CDR3 spans 15 residues. CDR1 and CDR2 (germline): SGHTA, FQGNSA.

The chain is built from TRBV30 and TRBJ2-7; D gene unclear. The CDR3 loop spans 12 amino acids. V was cut by 2 bases and J by 2 bases, with 7 bases left in between. Germline CDR1 and CDR2: GTSNPN and SVGIG (reference sequence). CDR3 residues: CAWSTVTYEQYF. CDR3 in DNA: TGTGCCTGGAGTACGGTCACCTACGAGCAGTACTTC.

This clone has a single count. Other DNA sequences within the sample encode an identical CDR3. The chain couples TRBV30 to TRBJ1-2; 8 positions match TRBD1. CDR3 length equals 13 residues. V gave up 3 bases and J gave up 2 bases; unmatched junction bases: 2. CDR1 is GTSNPN, CDR2 SVGIG, per germline (reference sequence). The CDR3 bases are TGTGCCTGGAGGAGGACAGGGAACTATGGCTACACCTTC. This translates into CAWRRTGNYGYTF.

This clone has a handful of counts. Other DNA sequences in this specimen translate into the identical CDR3. The V gene is TRBV4-1, the J gene TRBJ2-5, with a weak D call TRBD2 (6 bases). CDR3 length: 15 amino acids. V was pared by 1 base and J by 2 bases, with 11 bases between. The V gene's germline CDR1 is MGHRA and CDR2 YSYEKL. Here the CDR3 DNA reads TGCGCCAGCAGCCAAGTTGGGACTGCTCAAGAGACCCAGTACTTC. Encoded protein: CASSQVGTAQETQYF.

The sample holds a few counts of this clone. The CDR3 DNA is TGCGCCAGCAGCCGTAAATTCGGAGACGGTGGTGAAAAACTGTTTTTT. Its translation: CASSRKFGDGGEKLFF. The chain employs TRBV4-3 and TRBJ1-4; D unresolved. The CDR3 contains 16 residues. Trimming left V 4 bases short and J 7 bases short, with 19 bases between. The V gene's germline CDR1 is LGHNA and CDR2 YSLEER.

The chain combines TRBV18 with TRBJ1-1, with 8 positions matching TRBD1. Germline V lookup: CDR1 KGHSH, CDR2 LQKENI. The V gene end was trimmed by 5 bases and the J gene end by 2 bases; junction bases not matched to a gene: 4. This CDR3 spans 14 amino acids. Written as DNA, the CDR3 is TGTGCCAGCTCAGTGGACAGGGTAAACACTGAAGCTTTCTTT. Encoded protein: CASSVDRVNTEAFF. Full variable domain (remainder filled in from reference TRBV18 and TRBJ1-1): NAGVMQNPRHLVRRRGQEARLRCSPMKGHSHVYWYRQLPEEGLKFMVYLQKENIIDESGMPKERFSAEFPKEGPSILRIQQVVRGDSAAYFCASSVDRVNTEAFFGQGTRLTVV.

The V gene is TRBV15, the J gene TRBJ2-7; D is ambiguous. V lost 1 base to trimming and J lost 5 bases, with 6 bases between them. Germline V gene sequence: CDR1 LNHNV, CDR2 YYDKDF (reference sequence). The CDR3 consists of 12 residues. CDR3: CATSRGVNEQYF. Written as DNA, the CDR3 is TGTGCCACCAGCAGAGGCGTTAACGAGCAGTACTTC.

The rearrangement joins TRBV2 to TRBJ1-6; D is unclear. Germline CDR1 is SNHLY and CDR2 is FYNNEI. CDR3 size: 15 residues. The V and J ends lost 5 bases and 9 bases respectively, with 17 bases between them. The CDR3: CASSPEEVAGSPLHF. The CDR3 DNA reads as TGTGCCAGCAGTCCGGAGGAGGTGGCGGGTTCACCCCTCCACTTT.

As regards this clone: Within the sample, other DNA sequences also encode this same CDR3. The V and J genes are TRBV7-2 and TRBJ2-5; 15 nucleotides align to TRBD2. The CDR3 totals 15 residues. V shed 5 bases and J 5 bases; nucleotides not matched to a gene: 3. Germline V gene sequence: CDR1 SGHTA, CDR2 FQGNSA. The CDR3 nucleotides read TGTGCCAGCAGCCGAGGACTAGCGGGGGGGGAGACCCAGTACTTC. Its protein product is CASSRGLAGGETQYF.

To note about this clone: One end of the junction does not line up with germline, which may come from a read error. The chain carries TRBV5-4 and TRBJ1-4, with a possible D match to TRBD1 (6 bases). The CDR3 consists of 15 residues. CDR1 and CDR2 from the germline V gene are SGHNT and YYREEE (reference sequence). In DNA form, the CDR3 reads TGTGCCAGCAGCTCCCGGGACATCAGTAATGGAAAACTGTTTTTT. This translates into CASSSRDISNGKLFF. The whole variable domain, filled in from reference TRBV5-4 and TRBJ1-4, reads ETGVTQSPTHLIKTRGQQVTLRCSSQSGHNTVSWYQQALGQGPQFIFQYYREEENGRGNFPPRFSGLQFPNYSSELNVNALELDDSALYLCASSSRDISNGKLFFGSGTQLSVL.

This clone was seen a handful of times. This sequence joins TRBV5-4 and TRBJ2-4; 8 bases match TRBD1. Germline V gives CDR1 SGHNT, CDR2 YYREEE (reference sequence). V lost 4 bases, J lost 8 bases, and 8 bases stayed unmatched. CDR3 size: 14 residues. In DNA, the CDR3 is TGTGCCAGCAGCCGTTCAGGGGGCAAGGACATTCAGTACTTC. As protein: CASSRSGGKDIQYF.

A few counts support this clone. CDR3: CASSWEGGETEAFF. In DNA, the CDR3 is TGTGCCAGCAGCTGGGAGGGAGGAGAAACTGAAGCTTTCTTT. This rearrangement joins TRBV5-6 to TRBJ1-1; D not certain. The CDR3 contains 14 residues. The germline CDR1 and CDR2 sequences are SGHDT and YYEEEE. Trimming left V 3 bases short and J 5 bases short, with 14 bases between.

This rearrangement joins TRBV9 to TRBJ2-3; 8 bases are a match to TRBD2. V was clipped by 0 bases and J by 4 bases; unmatched bases: 7. The germline gives CDR1 SGDLS, CDR2 YYNGEE. The CDR3 is made up of 16 amino acids. The chain's CDR3 is CASSVATLAGSDTQYF. CDR3 coding DNA: TGTGCCAGCAGCGTAGCTACGCTAGCGGGCTCAGATACGCAGTATTTT.

This clone was seen a handful of times. The rearrangement joins TRBV5-1 to TRBJ2-7; D is perhaps TRBD1 (5 bases). The germline V gene has CDR1 SGHRS and CDR2 YFSETQ. The CDR3 is 14 residues long. Deletions cut 0 bases from V and 5 bases from J, with 12 bases between. The CDR3 bases are TGCGCCAGCAGCTTGGAGGCAGGGCCCCACGAGCAGTACTTC. Translating it yields CASSLEAGPHEQYF.

This clone was observed a handful of times. The chain uses TRBV18 and TRBJ2-1, with D maybe TRBD1 (5 bases). The V and J ends lost 4 bases and 1 base respectively, with 14 bases between them. The CDR3 has 16 residues. Germline CDR1 and CDR2: KGHSH and LQKENI. CDR3 DNA: TGTGCCAGCTCACTCTTCGACAGAGATTCCTACAATGAGCAGTTCTTC. It yields the protein CASSLFDRDSYNEQFF. The full variable domain, its missing parts supplied by reference TRBV18 and TRBJ2-1, is NAGVMQNPRHLVRRRGQEARLRCSPMKGHSHVYWYRQLPEEGLKFMVYLQKENIIDESGMPKERFSAEFPKEGPSILRIQQVVRGDSAAYFCASSLFDRDSYNEQFFGPGTRLTVL.

A few counts support this clone. V is TRBV30 and J is TRBJ2-2; D may be TRBD2 (5 bases). With 2 bases removed from V and 6 bases from J, the gap between germline ends came to 10 bases. The germline gives CDR1 GTSNPN, CDR2 SVGIG (reference sequence). The CDR3 runs 13 residues. This chain's CDR3 is CAWSTGISGELFF. The CDR3 DNA reads TGTGCCTGGAGTACCGGGATTTCCGGGGAGCTGTTTTTT.

J is TRBJ1-2 and V is TRBV27, with D hard to call. With 5 bases removed from V and 7 bases from J, the gap between germline ends came to 20 bases. The germline gives CDR1 MNHEY, CDR2 SMNVEV (reference sequence). This CDR3 contains 15 residues. CDR3 bases: TGTGCCAGCAGTCCATTCGGAGAAGGCCGTGTTGGCTACACCTTC. Residues: CASSPFGEGRVGYTF.

In its sample, this clone was seen a few times. Compared with germline, one end of the junction differs, possibly owing to a read error. The V and J genes are TRBV7-7 and TRBJ2-5, with D possibly being TRBD1 or TRBD2 (6 bases each). Per the germline V gene, CDR1 is SSHAT and CDR2 is FNYEAQ (reference sequence). CDR3 size: 14 residues. The CDR3 protein is CASSLGGRQETQYF. CDR3 in DNA: TGTGCTAGCAGCTTAGGGGGGCGTCAAGAGACCCAGTACTTC.

The chain couples TRBV2 to TRBJ2-7; the match to TRBD1 covers 7 bases. Germline V lookup: CDR1 SNHLY, CDR2 FYNNEI. This CDR3 spans 14 amino acids. Trimming at V came to 1 base and at J to 2 bases, leaving 2 bases not matched to a gene. The CDR3 DNA reads TGTGCCAGCAGTGAAGGAACAGGGGCCTACGAGCAGTACTTC. Translated, it gives CASSEGTGAYEQYF.